This T cell receptor (beta chain) appears in the sequencing data of a study of regulatory T cells in long-lasting Graves disease. At least ten counts were recorded for this clonotype. Time point described: newly diagnosed GD, antithyroid drugs for less than 3 months. Making the TCR library involved RNA that had been extracted from PBMCs. V dropped 3 bases and J dropped 6; count of bases not matched to a gene: 10. This CDR3 spans 16 amino acids. Germline assignment: CDR1 SGHAT and CDR2 FQNNGV. In building TCR beta libraries, iRepertoire HTBI primers were used together with Arm-PCR of CDR3 regions. TCRdb fed the multiplex PCR reads into MiXCR, producing one record per CDR3 protein. The sample has about 220,000 distinct CDR3 sequences, 15% to 20% seen once. These data also formed part of another study, on T cells in Graves' hyperthyroidism and ophthalmopathy. That report notes: Hyperthyroidism, newly diagnosed and lasting under 2 months, affected patients aged 18 to 65. Blood also showed most of the thyroid clonotypes that were expanded above 0.001.

This clonotype originated in a woman in her thirties with Graves disease. The genes are TRBV11-2 and TRBJ2-3; 9 bases are a match to TRBD2. Sequencing used peripheral blood mononuclear cells (PBMCs), obtained at new diagnosis, from a patient treated with antithyroid drugs. In nucleotides, the CDR3 is TGTGCCAGCAGCTTCTTGGCGGGGGGGGCCCGGGATACGCAGTATTTT. Translating it yields CASSFLAGGARDTQYF. Combining the CDR3 with reference TRBV11-2 and TRBJ2-3 gives the whole variable domain EAGVAQSPRYKIIEKRQSVAFWCNPISGHATLYWYQQILGQGPKLLIQFQNNGVVDDSQLPKDRFSAERLKGVDSTLKIQPAKLEDSAVYLCASSFLAGGARDTQYFGPGTRLTVL.